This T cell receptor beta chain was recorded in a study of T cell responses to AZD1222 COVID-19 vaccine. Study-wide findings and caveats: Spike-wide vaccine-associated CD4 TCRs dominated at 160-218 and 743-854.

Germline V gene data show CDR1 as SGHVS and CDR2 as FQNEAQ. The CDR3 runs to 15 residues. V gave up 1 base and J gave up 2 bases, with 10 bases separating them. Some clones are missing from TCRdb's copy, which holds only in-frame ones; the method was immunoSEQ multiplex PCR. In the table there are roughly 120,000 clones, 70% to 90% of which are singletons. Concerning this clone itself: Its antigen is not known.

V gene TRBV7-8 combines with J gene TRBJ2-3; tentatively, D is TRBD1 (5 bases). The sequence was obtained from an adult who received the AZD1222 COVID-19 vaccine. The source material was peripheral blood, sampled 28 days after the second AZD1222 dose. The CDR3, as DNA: TGTGCCAGCAGCTTAGGCAGGGCATACACAGATACGCAGTATTTT. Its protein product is CASSLGRAYTDTQYF.